This T cell receptor beta chain came from a study of T-cell reconstitution after alpha-beta-depleted transplantation in children. General study points: Fresh T-cell production supplied most of the T-cell counts and diversity seen one year after transplant. Expanded graft clones, several hundred of them, were reportedly the source of alpha-beta T cells about two months after transplant.

Unique molecular identifiers were built into the TCRbeta library. TCRdb re-derived calls from the PCR reads in MiXCR, one entry per CDR3 protein. In the table there are a few hundred thousand distinct CDR3 sequences, approximately 30% of which are singletons. As regards this clonotype: The antigen is undetermined.

Trimming removed 3 bases from V and 7 bases from J; junction bases left unmatched: 5. This CDR3 has 13 residues. CDR1 SGHTS and CDR2 YDEGEE come from the germline V gene. V gene TRBV5-8 combines with J gene TRBJ2-3; TRBD2 agrees at 7 bases. This receptor was obtained from a boy in the first two years of life with Wiskott-Aldrich syndrome, due to receive a stem cell transplant. The sample consisted of PBMCs, taken before TCRalphabeta/CD19-depleted stem cell transplant. The CDR3 region is CASSSGGSYTQYF. Written as DNA, the CDR3 is TGTGCCAGCAGCTCGGGCGGGAGTTATACGCAGTATTTT.